This TCR beta chain emerged from a study of OX40 agonist ivuxolimab in advanced cancers. On the study more broadly: Patients' therapy was ivuxolimab, an antibody that acts as an agonist of OX40 (CD134). Patient treatment consisted of intravenous ivuxolimab administration every 2 weeks at 0.01 to 10 mg/kg. Of the patients, three showed partial responses, one with hepatocellular carcinoma and two with cutaneous melanoma. Overall study results and limits: Also showing low normalized T-cell clonal expansion were some of the nonresponders.

In regard to this clone: Its antigen is as yet unknown.

Germline V lookup: CDR1 MNHEY, CDR2 SVGAGI. The CDR3 contains 14 residues. V gave up 10 bases and J gave up 1 base; unmatched junction bases: 8. Assay: immunoSEQ multiplex PCR; the TCRdb copy retains only in-frame clones and omits some. This table has fewer than 20,000 clones, just over 85% appearing once. The sequence was collected from an adult with an advanced solid tumor such as melanoma, head and neck, liver or kidney cancer. The source material was CD4+ or CD8+ T cells sorted from blood, sampled in a trial of the OX40 agonist ivuxolimab. V is TRBV6-5 and J is TRBJ2-7; 9 nucleotides agree with TRBD2. This chain's CDR3 is CATRSTSGSYEQYF. CDR3 DNA: TGTGCCACCAGGTCGACTAGCGGTTCCTACGAGCAGTACTTC.